The 31 T cell receptor beta chains reported below all come from one sample, sequenced in a study of circulating CD8 cells and anti-PD-1 response in melanoma. From live CD3+CD8+TCRalphabeta+ cells, four PD-1 and/or TIGIT subsets were sorted. The QIAseq Immune Repertoire TCR panel built the libraries from about 16 ng of total RNA. TCRdb re-called the reads with MiXCR, one entry per CDR3 protein. The table has fewer than 800 distinct CDR3 sequences, about 13% seen once; the top ten hold about 50%. This sample comprised CD8+ T cells from PBMCs, obtained at baseline or after one month of anti-PD-1 therapy (not recorded which). All receptors derive from a human donor with melanoma.

Sample share makes this clonotype large (0.1 to 1%). V is TRBV19 and J is TRBJ2-5; the D gene could be TRBD1 or TRBD2 (5 bases each). V was trimmed by 2 bases and J by 6 bases, leaving 13 bases between them. The CDR3 has 14 residues. From germline, CDR1 is LNHDA and CDR2 SQIVND (reference sequence). The CDR3 spells CASSIRGAGKTQYF. The CDR3 nucleotides are TGTGCCAGTAGTATACGGGGCGCTGGGAAGACCCAGTACTTC.

This clonotype rates as medium-sized. The rearrangement uses TRBV27 and TRBJ2-1, with 9 bases fitting TRBD1. Germline V CDR1 and CDR2: MNHEY, SMNVEV (reference sequence). This CDR3 has 16 residues. J gave up 6 bases and V 5 bases, and 11 bases lay outside the gene matches. The CDR3 bases are TGTGCCAGCAGTCTTCAGACAGGGGGGATTAGCAATGAGCAGTTCTTC. Its protein product is CASSLQTGGISNEQFF.

A note on this clonotype: A much bigger clone sits one base away, suggesting this may be a read error. This sequence joins TRBV29-1 and TRBJ1-1, with D unresolved. Germline V CDR1 and CDR2: SQVTM, ANQGSEA. The ends were cut back, 6 bases at V and 6 bases at J, with 14 bases in the middle. The CDR3 is made up of 12 amino acids. CDR3 nucleotide sequence: TGCAGCGTCGCGCACAGAGCCGCTGAAGCTTTCTTT. Translated, it gives CSVAHRAAEAFF.

By sample share, this clonotype is medium-sized. V usage is TRBV18 and J usage is TRBJ1-1, with D unclear. This CDR3 comprises 13 residues. From germline, CDR1 is KGHSH and CDR2 LQKENI. Trimming removed 4 bases from V and 5 bases from J, with 11 bases in between. The CDR3 here is CASSLDPVTEAFF. CDR3 in DNA: TGTGCCAGCTCACTAGACCCGGTGACTGAAGCTTTCTTT.

By share, this clonotype counts as large. The chain joins TRBV24-1 to TRBJ2-3, with 8 nucleotides matching TRBD1. This CDR3 is built from 18 residues. CDR1 is KGHDR, CDR2 SFDVKD, per germline. J was trimmed by 7 bases and V by 3 bases; bases with no gene match: 17. The CDR3 DNA reads TGTGCCACCAGTGATGCTGCCCCCAGTCAGGGGGCGGGTTATACGCAGTATTTT. This sequence encodes CATSDAAPSQGAGYTQYF.

This clonotype is classed as medium-sized. The chain recombines TRBV27 with TRBJ2-1; weak D call: TRBD1 (6 bases). The length of the CDR3 is 15 residues. Germline V gives CDR1 MNHEY, CDR2 SMNVEV (reference sequence). With 8 bases removed from V and 5 bases from J, the gap between germline ends came to 19 bases. CDR3 region: CASQDSQIPHNEQFF. In nucleotides, the CDR3 is TGTGCCAGCCAGGACAGCCAAATTCCTCACAATGAGCAGTTCTTC.

By share, this clonotype counts as large. The gene calls are TRBV27 and TRBJ1-2, with TRBD1 as a possible D gene (5 bases). V lost 7 bases, J lost 8 bases, and 20 bases lay in between. The CDR3 runs to 14 residues. CDR1 is MNHEY and CDR2 is SMNVEV in the germline V gene (reference sequence). CDR3 in amino acids: CASKTTDSIYGYTF. The CDR3 region has the DNA TGTGCCAGCAAAACGACAGACTCTATCTACGGCTACACCTTC.

This clonotype is labeled as medium-sized. This sequence joins TRBV19 and TRBJ1-5, with no clear D. Germline V CDR1 and CDR2: LNHDA, SQIVND (reference sequence). V was cut by 0 bases and J by 0 bases, with 12 bases left in between. CDR3 length: 17 residues. DNA for the CDR3: TGTGCCAGTAGTATAGATCAGACGGATTATAGCAATCAGCCCCAGCATTTT. This encodes CASSIDQTDYSNQPQHF.

This clonotype is categorized as medium-sized. The rearrangement uses TRBV20-1 and TRBJ1-2, with TRBD1 matching over 11 bases. Trimming took 3 bases from V and 4 from J; bases not matched to a gene: 16. This CDR3 is built from 18 residues. Germline CDR1 reads DFQATT; CDR2 reads SNEGSKA (reference sequence). As DNA, the CDR3 is TGCAGTGCTAGCTCTTTGAGGGAAGGACAGGGGGCGACCTATGGCTACACCTTC. Translated: CSASSLREGQGATYGYTF.

In this sample, this clonotype is medium-sized. The rearrangement joins TRBV7-2 to TRBJ2-7; D not resolved. Between the trimmed V and J ends, which lost 2 bases and 1 base, there was a span of 9 bases. The V gene's germline CDR1 is SGHTA and CDR2 FQGNSA. This CDR3 is built from 14 residues. In DNA form, the CDR3 reads TGTGCCAGCAGCTTATACGGGTTATCCTACGAGCAGTACTTC. This sequence encodes CASSLYGLSYEQYF.

A word on this clonotype: With a much larger clone just one base away, this may be a read error. The chain employs TRBV24-1 and TRBJ2-4; D unclear. The CDR3 spans 11 residues. Germline lookup yields CDR1 KGHDR and CDR2 SFDVKD. The chain's CDR3 is CATKRPGPERF. In DNA form, the CDR3 reads TGTGCCACCAAACGCCCGGGCCCCGAGCGATTC.

This clonotype is labeled medium-sized. V usage is TRBV4-1 and J usage is TRBJ2-1; D possibly corresponds to TRBD1 (5 bases). CDR1 and CDR2 from the germline V gene are MGHRA and YSYEKL. This CDR3 has 13 residues. Trimming cost V 6 bases and J 9 bases, with 15 bases left between them. This CDR3 is CASSQRQGSEQFF. In DNA form, the CDR3 reads TGCGCCAGCAGTCAACGCCAGGGAAGTGAGCAGTTCTTC.

This clonotype was seen a handful of times. The genes are TRBV5-6 and TRBJ1-1, with no clear D. Germline assignment: CDR1 SGHDT and CDR2 YYEEEE. Trimming took 2 bases from V and 6 from J, leaving 11 bases between them. CDR3 length equals 13 residues. The CDR3 nucleotides read TGTGCCAGCAGCTTTGGCCCCAGGCCTGAAGCTTTCTTT. Translating gives CASSFGPRPEAFF.

This clonotype is termed medium-sized. The rearrangement links TRBV2 to TRBJ2-7; D gene ambiguous. The germline gives CDR1 SNHLY, CDR2 FYNNEI. The CDR3 extends over 12 amino acids. V was pared by 6 bases and J by 0 bases, with 6 bases between. This CDR3 reads CASSIASYEQYF. As DNA, the CDR3 is TGTGCCAGCAGCATTGCCTCCTACGAGCAGTACTTC. The full variable domain, in which reference TRBV2 and TRBJ2-7 provide the parts outside the CDR3, is EPEVTQTPSHQVTQMGQEVILRCVPISNHLYFYWYRQILGQKVEFLVSFYNNEISEKSEIFDDQFSVERPDGSNFTLKIRSTKLEDSAMYFCASSIASYEQYFGPGTRLTVT.

This clonotype is deemed medium-sized. CDR3 loop: CASSFGTGAYEQYF. The DNA for the CDR3 is TGTGCCAGCAGCTTCGGGACAGGGGCCTACGAGCAGTACTTC. The chain uses TRBV5-6 and TRBJ2-7; 10 positions agree with TRBD1. V gave up 2 bases and J gave up 2 bases; unmatched junction bases: 1. The CDR3 length is 14 residues. The germline gives CDR1 SGHDT, CDR2 YYEEEE.

This clonotype is medium-sized by share. The chain combines TRBV19 with TRBJ2-1, with a tentative D call TRBD2 (5 bases). Germline CDR1 LNHDA, CDR2 SQIVND (reference sequence). The CDR3 contains 14 residues. V was clipped by 5 bases and J by 8 bases, with 16 bases between them. CDR3 sequence (DNA): TGTGCCAGTAGTGCCTTTCGGGATGTTCATGAGCAGTTCTTC. It codes for CASSAFRDVHEQFF.

This clonotype turned up a few times. The gene calls are TRBV27 and TRBJ2-5, with D uncertain. The CDR3 runs to 9 residues. Germline-derived CDR1 and CDR2 are MNHEY and SMNVEV (reference sequence). V was cut by 8 bases and J by 2 bases, with 0 bases left in between. The CDR3 loop is CASQETQYF. The CDR3, as DNA: TGTGCCAGCCAAGAGACCCAGTACTTC.

This clonotype counts as medium-sized. The J gene is TRBJ1-1, the V gene TRBV14, with D hard to call. This CDR3 region has 14 residues. V was pared by 4 bases and J by 2 bases, with 11 bases between. Germline V gene lookup returns CDR1 SGHDN and CDR2 FVKESK. CDR3 residues: CASSLIHGNTEAFF. The CDR3 DNA follows: TGTGCCAGCAGCCTTATACATGGAAACACTGAAGCTTTCTTT.

This clonotype was detected only a few times. V usage is TRBV21-1 and J usage is TRBJ1-5; the table calls TRBD1, which could not be checked here. TRBV21-1 is annotated as a pseudogene. The CDR3 sequence is 17 residues long. CDR3 protein: CASSITRQGYSNQPQHF. The CDR3 DNA reads TGTGCCAGCAGCATCACCCGACAGGGCTATAGCAATCAGCCCCAGCATTTT.

In this sample, this clonotype is large. The chain uses TRBV24-1 and TRBJ2-2; D is tentatively TRBD1 or TRBD2 (5 bases each). V gave up 9 bases and J gave up 4 bases, with 11 bases separating them. This CDR3 has 13 residues. Germline V gene sequence: CDR1 KGHDR, CDR2 SFDVKD. The CDR3 nucleotides read TGTGCCACCGGGGACCCCGCCACCGGGGAGCTGTTTTTT. This translates into CATGDPATGELFF.

This clonotype is medium-sized (0.01 to 0.1%) by share. The DNA for the CDR3 is TGTGCCAGCAGTGAAACGTCGACCAACGTCCTGACTTTC. Translating gives CASSETSTNVLTF. This chain joins TRBV2 and TRBJ2-6; D call uncertain. Germline CDR1 is SNHLY and CDR2 is FYNNEI. Trimming pared 2 bases from V and 8 bases from J, leaving 7 bases between. CDR3 length equals 13 residues.

This clonotype is classed as medium-sized (0.01 to 0.1%). The genes are TRBV27 and TRBJ1-6; D is possibly TRBD1 (5 bases). Germline CDR1 reads MNHEY; CDR2 reads SMNVEV (reference sequence). This CDR3 contains 13 residues. V lost 6 bases to trimming and J lost 10 bases, with 13 bases between them. The chain's CDR3 is CASSLQGASPLHF. The CDR3 bases are TGTGCCAGCAGCCTCCAGGGAGCCTCACCCCTCCACTTT.

Details on this clonotype: This CDR3 fails to terminate in the conserved phenylalanine or tryptophan, so it likely reflects a read error. Written as DNA, the CDR3 is TGTGCCGGTACCCCCGGACGGTTGAACACTGAAGCTTTCTCT. This encodes CAGTPGRLNTEAFS. The chain is built from TRBV19 and TRBJ1-1; no clear D gene. Trimming took 11 bases from V and 0 from J, leaving 16 bases between them. This CDR3 is 14 amino acids long. CDR1 and CDR2 (germline): LNHDA, SQIVND (reference sequence).

This clonotype is classed as medium-sized (0.01 to 0.1%). This chain connects TRBV12-3 or TRBV12-4 to TRBJ2-5, with 7 bases matching TRBD1. The V and J ends lost 7 bases and 6 bases, in that order; junction bases with no gene match: 17. The CDR3 totals 16 residues. The CDR3 DNA sequence: TGTGCCAGCACCTCGACAGGGAACCATCTCATCCAGACCCAGTACTTC. Its translation is CASTSTGNHLIQTQYF.

In its sample, this clonotype is medium-sized. This chain links TRBV2 with TRBJ2-2; TRBD1 is a possible D gene (5 bases). The V and J ends lost 7 bases and 7 bases respectively, with 22 bases between them. This CDR3 has 16 residues. Germline CDR1 reads SNHLY; CDR2 reads FYNNEI. The CDR3 DNA is TGTGCCAGCATTCCCCCAAGGGGCAGCAACGGCGGGGAGCTGTTTTTT. Residues: CASIPPRGSNGGELFF.

About this clonotype: This may be a read error, as it is one base from a much larger clone. The chain recombines TRBV19 with TRBJ2-5, with D tentatively TRBD2 (5 bases). Germline V CDR1 and CDR2: LNHDA, SQIVND (reference sequence). This CDR3 spans 14 amino acids. The CDR3 region has the DNA TGTGCCGGTAGTATTGAGACTACCGAAGAGACCCAGTACTTC. Protein sequence: CAGSIETTEETQYF.

The chain combines TRBV27 with TRBJ2-7, with a weak D call TRBD1 (6 bases). The CDR3 runs 14 residues. Trimming stripped 5 bases from V and 2 bases from J, with 13 bases between. Germline values: CDR1 MNHEY, CDR2 SMNVEV (reference sequence). Here the CDR3 reads CASSPGVDPYEQYF. CDR3 bases: TGTGCCAGCAGTCCAGGGGTGGACCCCTACGAGCAGTACTTC.

In this sample, this clonotype is medium-sized. The chain is built from TRBV4-3 and TRBJ2-7; the D is unclear. CDR3 length: 14 residues. Trimming removed 0 bases from V and 2 bases from J, with 8 bases in between. CDR1 is LGHNA, CDR2 YSLEER, per germline. The CDR3 DNA sequence: TGCGCCAGCAGCCAAGACTTCGGACCCTACGAGCAGTACTTC. Translation: CASSQDFGPYEQYF.

By share, this clonotype counts as medium-sized. This chain joins TRBV7-2 and TRBJ2-1; D unclear. Trimming shortened V by 2 bases and J by 4 bases, and 9 bases separated the two germline ends. The CDR3 loop spans 14 amino acids. Germline values: CDR1 SGHTA, CDR2 FQGNSA. CDR3 DNA sequence: TGTGCCAGCAGCTTAAGCCCGAGGTACAATGAGCAGTTCTTC. This translates into CASSLSPRYNEQFF.

By sample fraction, this clonotype is hyperexpanded. CDR3 loop: CASSLDLGTQYF. CDR3 sequence (DNA): TGTGCCAGCAGCTTAGATCTGGGTACGCAGTATTTT. The J gene is TRBJ2-3, the V gene TRBV7-2; no clear D gene. Germline loops: CDR1 SGHTA, CDR2 FQGNSA. There are 12 residues in the CDR3. The V gene lost 1 base and the J gene lost 8 bases, with 7 bases spanning the gap.

By share of the sample, this clonotype is medium-sized. This chain connects TRBV7-3 to TRBJ2-1; a possible D gene is TRBD1 (5 bases). Germline V gene lookup returns CDR1 SGHTA and CDR2 FQGTGA. V was trimmed by 6 bases and J by 10 bases, leaving 16 bases between them. This CDR3 is 13 amino acids long. The CDR3, as DNA: TGTGCCAGCAGTTCCCAGGGTGGCGGCGAGCAGTTCTTC. As protein: CASSSQGGGEQFF. Together with reference TRBV7-3 and TRBJ2-1, the CDR3 gives the full variable domain: GAGVSQTPSNKVTEKGKYVELRCDPISGHTALYWYRQSLGQGPEFLIYFQGTGAADDSGLPNDRFFAVRPEGSVSTLKIQRTERGDSAVYLCASSSQGGGEQFFGPGTRLTVL.